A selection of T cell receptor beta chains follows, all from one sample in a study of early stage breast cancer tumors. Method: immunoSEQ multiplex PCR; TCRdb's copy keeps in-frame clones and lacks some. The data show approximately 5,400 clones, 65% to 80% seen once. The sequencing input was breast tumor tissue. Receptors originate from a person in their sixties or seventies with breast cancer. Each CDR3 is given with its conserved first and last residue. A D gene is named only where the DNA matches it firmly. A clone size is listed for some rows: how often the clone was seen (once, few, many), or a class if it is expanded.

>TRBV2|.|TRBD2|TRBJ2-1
TGTGCCAGCAGTCTAGCGGACAATGAGCAGTTCTTC
CASSLADNEQFF
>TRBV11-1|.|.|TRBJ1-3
TGTGCCAGCAGCCCTCGGTCAGGGTCTGGAAACACCATATATTTT
CASSPRSGSGNTIYF
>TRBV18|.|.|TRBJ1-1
TGTGCCAGCTCACCCCGTTGGGACGTGAACACTGAAGCTTTCTTT
CASSPRWDVNTEAFF
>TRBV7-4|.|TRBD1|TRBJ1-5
TGTGCCAGCAGCTTAAACATCGGGACAGGGGGCAGTCAGCCCCAGCATTTT
CASSLNIGTGGSQPQHF
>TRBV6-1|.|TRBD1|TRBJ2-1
TGTGCCAGCAGTGAATTTAGGGACAGGTCTAACAATGAGCAGTTCTTC
CASSEFRDRSNNEQFF
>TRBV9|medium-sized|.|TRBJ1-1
TGTGCCAGCAGCCAACTAGGGGGGGCCACTGAAGCTTTCTTT
CASSQLGGATEAFF
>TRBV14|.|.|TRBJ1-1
TGTGCCAGCAGCCAAGATTCCCCGCGGGGCAAGGGTTTAGCTGAAGCTTTCTTT
CASSQDSPRGKGLAEAFF
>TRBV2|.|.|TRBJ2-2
TGTGCCAGCGTTGGAAGGGGTTTTCAGAACACCGGGGAGCTGTTTTTT
CASVGRGFQNTGELFF
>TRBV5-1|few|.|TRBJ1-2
TGCGCCAGCAGCTTAGTGGGAATGCCCACCAGTGGCTACACCTTC
CASSLVGMPTSGYTF
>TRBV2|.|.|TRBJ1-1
TGTGCCAGCAGGAGCGAAGGGAACACTGAAGCTTTCTTT
CASRSEGNTEAFF
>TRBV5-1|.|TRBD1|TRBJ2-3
TGCGCCAGCAGCAGGGCCGGGACAGGCCTCACAGATACGCAGTATTTT
CASSRAGTGLTDTQYF
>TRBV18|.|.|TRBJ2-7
TGTGCCAGCTCACCACGACAGGAGTCCTCCTACGAGCAGTACTTC
CASSPRQESSYEQYF
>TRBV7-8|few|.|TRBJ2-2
TGTGCCAGCAGTGCCCCCGGACCGAACACCGGGGAGCTGTTTTTT
CASSAPGPNTGELFF
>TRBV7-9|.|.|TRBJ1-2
TGTGCCAGCAGCTTTCCTACCGAGGAATGGTATGGCTACACCTTC
CASSFPTEEWYGYTF
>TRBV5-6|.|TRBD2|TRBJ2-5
TGTGCCAGCAGCTTGGTGGCGGGGGGCCGGGAGACCCAGTACTTC
CASSLVAGGRETQYF
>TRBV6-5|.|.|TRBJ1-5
TGTGCCAGCAGTCCGACGCTGGGGCAGAATCAGCCCCAGCATTTT
CASSPTLGQNQPQHF
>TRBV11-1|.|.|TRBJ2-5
TGTGCCAGCAGCCCACACGGCGCCTCCCAAGAGACCCAGTACTTC
CASSPHGASQETQYF
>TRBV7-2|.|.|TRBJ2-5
TGTGCCAGCAGCAGACTGTCCCCAGAGACCCAGTACTTC
CASSRLSPETQYF
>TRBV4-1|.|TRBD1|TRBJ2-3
TGCGCCAGCAGCCAAGATCTCAACAGGGGGGCTAGCACAGATACGCAGTATTTT
CASSQDLNRGASTDTQYF
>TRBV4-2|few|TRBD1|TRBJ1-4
TGTGCCAGCAGCCAAGCAACCGGGACAGTCAATGAAAAACTGTTTTTT
CASSQATGTVNEKLFF
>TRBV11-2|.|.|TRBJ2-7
TGTGCCAGCAGCTTAGGGGGGAGGAACGAGCAGTACTTC
CASSLGGRNEQYF
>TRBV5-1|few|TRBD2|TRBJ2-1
TGCGCCAGCAGCGGTGGACTAGCAGGAGAGAATGAGCAGTTCTTC
CASSGGLAGENEQFF
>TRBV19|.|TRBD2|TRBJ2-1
TGTGCCAGTAGTATAGGTTCTAGCGGGAGTAGCAATGAGCAGTTCTTC
CASSIGSSGSSNEQFF
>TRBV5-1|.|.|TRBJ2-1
TGCGCCAGCAGCCCGGGGATGGTCTCCTACAATGAGCAGTTCTTC
CASSPGMVSYNEQFF
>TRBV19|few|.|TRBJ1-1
TGTGCCAGTAGTATTGAGGGGAGGGCCACTGAAGCTTTCTTT
CASSIEGRATEAFF
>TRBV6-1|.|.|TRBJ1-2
TGTGCCAGCATCCAACAGGGACCAACTAACTATGGCTACACCTTC
CASIQQGPTNYGYTF
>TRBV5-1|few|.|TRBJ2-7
TGCGCCAGCAGCTTGCATGTGACATCTTCCTACGAGCAGTACTTC
CASSLHVTSSYEQYF
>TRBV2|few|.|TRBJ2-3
TGTGCCAGCAGTGAACGGCAGAGCACAGATACGCAGTATTTT
CASSERQSTDTQYF
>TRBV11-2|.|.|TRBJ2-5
TGTGCCAGCAGCTTTATGGGGGGGCTTGAAGAGACCCAGTACTTC
CASSFMGGLEETQYF
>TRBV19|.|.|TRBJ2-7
TGTGCCAGTAGTGAAAGCTCCTACGAGCAGTACTTC
CASSESSYEQYF
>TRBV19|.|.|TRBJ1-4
TGTGCCAGTAGTATGAGTAGGTCAGACTACTCCGCGAGCGAAAAACTGTTTTTT
CASSMSRSDYSASEKLFF
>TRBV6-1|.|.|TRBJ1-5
TGTGCCAGCAGTGTAATACAAGTGGATCAGCCCCAGCATTTT
CASSVIQVDQPQHF
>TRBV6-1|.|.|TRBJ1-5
TGTGCCAGCAGTGACAGACCTCTCAATCAGCCCCAGCATTTT
CASSDRPLNQPQHF
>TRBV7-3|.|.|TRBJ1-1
TGTGCCAGCAGCTTAGGAATATGGAACACTGAAGCTTTCTTT
CASSLGIWNTEAFF
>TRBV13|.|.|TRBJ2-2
TGTGCCAGCAGCTCTGGATTAAACACCGGGGAGCTGTTTTTT
CASSSGLNTGELFF